A selection of T cell receptor beta chains follows, all from one sample in a study of Graves' ophthalmopathy and Graves' hyperthyroidism. MiXCR, run by TCRdb on the multiplex PCR reads, gives a single entry per CDR3 protein. This sample has 740,000 or so distinct CDR3 sequences, with around 40% found just once. Sequencing was carried out using peripheral blood. The receptors were sampled from an adult man with Graves' ophthalmopathy. Both conserved end residues are part of each CDR3. The D gene is left open where the match is weak. A row's size may be missing; if present it is once, few, many or a size class.

d_call: .; clone_size: many; j_call: TRBJ1-1; v_call: TRBV29-1; cdr3_aa: CSVDQEAFF; cdr3_nt: TGCAGCGTTGACCAGGAGGCTTTCTTT
d_call: .; clone_size: few; j_call: TRBJ2-7; v_call: TRBV9; cdr3_aa: CASSQADNSYEQYF; cdr3_nt: TGTGCCAGCAGCCAAGCGGACAACTCCTACGAGCAGTACTTC
d_call: .; clone_size: few; j_call: TRBJ1-4; v_call: TRBV20-1; cdr3_aa: CSVEGINEKLFF; cdr3_nt: TGCAGTGTAGAGGGTATTAATGAAAAACTGTTTTTT
d_call: .; clone_size: .; j_call: TRBJ2-5; v_call: TRBV7-2; cdr3_aa: CASSFVGVGETQYF; cdr3_nt: TGTGCCAGCAGTTTTGTGGGAGTGGGAGAGACCCAGTACTTC
d_call: TRBD1; clone_size: .; j_call: TRBJ2-6; v_call: TRBV11-2; cdr3_aa: CASSLGRDRGRTEAF; cdr3_nt: TGTGCCAGCAGCTTAGGTCGAGACAGGGGACGGACTGAAGCTTTC
d_call: .; clone_size: many; j_call: TRBJ1-2; v_call: TRBV7-2; cdr3_aa: CASRPTDHFYGYTF; cdr3_nt: TGTGCCAGCAGGCCGACAGACCACTTCTATGGCTACACCTTC
d_call: TRBD1; clone_size: .; j_call: TRBJ1-3; v_call: TRBV5-1; cdr3_aa: CASSVGTGDYPGNTIYF; cdr3_nt: TGCGCCAGCAGCGTCGGGACAGGGGATTATCCTGGAAACACCATATATTTT
d_call: .; clone_size: few; j_call: TRBJ1-2; v_call: TRBV30; cdr3_aa: CAWSPGVYGYTF; cdr3_nt: TGTGCCTGGAGTCCGGGCGTCTATGGCTACACCTTC
d_call: .; clone_size: .; j_call: TRBJ1-4; v_call: TRBV20-1; cdr3_aa: CSARESAYNEKLFF; cdr3_nt: TGCAGTGCCAGGGAATCGGCCTACAATGAAAAACTGTTTTTT
d_call: TRBD2; clone_size: .; j_call: TRBJ2-3; v_call: TRBV15; cdr3_aa: CATRDSGVITDTQYF; cdr3_nt: TGTGCCACCAGGGATAGCGGGGTTATCACAGATACGCAGTATTTT
d_call: .; clone_size: few; j_call: TRBJ2-5; v_call: TRBV5-4; cdr3_aa: CASSLEVSQETQYF; cdr3_nt: TGTGCCAGCAGCTTGGAGGTCAGCCAAGAGACCCAGTACTTC
d_call: TRBD1; clone_size: many; j_call: TRBJ1-6; v_call: TRBV4-3; cdr3_aa: CASSQTGTGRSPLHF; cdr3_nt: TGCGCCAGCAGCCAGACCGGGACAGGGCGGTCACCCCTCCACTTT
d_call: .; clone_size: few; j_call: TRBJ2-7; v_call: TRBV7-2; cdr3_aa: CASSIIRDGAYEQYF; cdr3_nt: TGTGCCAGCAGCATTATCCGGGACGGTGCCTACGAGCAGTACTTC
d_call: TRBD1; clone_size: .; j_call: TRBJ1-2; v_call: TRBV7-2; cdr3_aa: CASSPTLGQGNGYTF; cdr3_nt: TGTGCCAGCAGCCCCACCTTGGGACAGGGAAATGGCTACACCTTC
d_call: .; clone_size: .; j_call: TRBJ2-5; v_call: TRBV7-9; cdr3_aa: CASSLRQNQETQYF; cdr3_nt: TGTGCCAGCAGCTTAAGGCAGAACCAAGAGACCCAGTACTTC
d_call: .; clone_size: .; j_call: TRBJ2-7; v_call: TRBV7-6; cdr3_aa: CASSSQGGVGYEQYF; cdr3_nt: TGTGCCAGCAGCTCCCAAGGGGGGGTCGGCTACGAGCAGTACTTC
d_call: TRBD2; clone_size: few; j_call: TRBJ2-7; v_call: TRBV12-3/TRBV12-4; cdr3_aa: CASTLGLAGDEQYF; cdr3_nt: TGTGCCAGCACTTTGGGACTAGCGGGTGACGAGCAGTACTTC
d_call: TRBD1; clone_size: many; j_call: TRBJ2-7; v_call: TRBV10-3; cdr3_aa: CATGDRVYEQYF; cdr3_nt: TGTGCCACCGGGGACAGGGTCTACGAGCAGTACTTC
d_call: TRBD1; clone_size: many; j_call: TRBJ1-2; v_call: TRBV29-1; cdr3_aa: CSVEWQGGDGYTF; cdr3_nt: TGCAGCGTTGAATGGCAGGGGGGCGATGGCTACACCTTC
d_call: .; clone_size: once; j_call: TRBJ1-2; v_call: TRBV20-1; cdr3_aa: CSARARTPSNPYGYTF; cdr3_nt: TGCAGTGCTAGAGCAAGGACACCGAGTAACCCCTATGGCTACACCTTC
d_call: .; clone_size: few; j_call: TRBJ1-2; v_call: TRBV10-2; cdr3_aa: CAWSVSRQGGYTF; cdr3_nt: TGTGCCTGGAGTGTAAGCCGGCAGGGTGGCTACACCTTC
d_call: .; clone_size: .; j_call: TRBJ2-2; v_call: TRBV25-1; cdr3_aa: CASSLGMTGELFF; cdr3_nt: TGTGCCAGCAGTTTGGGGATGACCGGGGAGCTGTTTTTT
d_call: .; clone_size: few; j_call: TRBJ1-3; v_call: TRBV12-3/TRBV12-4; cdr3_aa: CASSLGVGASGNTIYF; cdr3_nt: TGTGCCAGCAGTTTAGGCGTGGGGGCCTCTGGAAACACCATATATTTT
d_call: .; clone_size: .; j_call: TRBJ2-6; v_call: TRBV7-2; cdr3_aa: CASSLGRFRPGANVLTF; cdr3_nt: TGTGCCAGCAGTCTTGGGCGGTTCCGCCCTGGGGCCAACGTCCTGACTTTC
d_call: .; clone_size: many; j_call: TRBJ2-5; v_call: TRBV7-2; cdr3_aa: CASSSPTGETQYF; cdr3_nt: TGTGCCAGCAGCTCTCCCACCGGAGAGACCCAGTACTTC
d_call: .; clone_size: .; j_call: TRBJ2-7; v_call: TRBV7-2; cdr3_aa: CASNNQTNYEQYF; cdr3_nt: TGTGCCAGTAACAATCAGACAAACTACGAGCAGTACTTC
d_call: .; clone_size: .; j_call: TRBJ1-2; v_call: TRBV2; cdr3_aa: CASSDTGKGNYGYTF; cdr3_nt: TGTGCCAGCAGTGACACAGGGAAGGGTAACTATGGCTACACCTTC
d_call: TRBD1; clone_size: few; j_call: TRBJ2-2; v_call: TRBV29-1; cdr3_aa: CSVRRDRVSGELFF; cdr3_nt: TGCAGCGTTCGTAGGGACAGGGTCTCCGGGGAGCTGTTTTTT
d_call: TRBD2; clone_size: few; j_call: TRBJ2-7; v_call: TRBV10-3; cdr3_aa: CASSPTSGVNYEQYF; cdr3_nt: TGTGCCAGCAGCCCGACTAGCGGGGTTAACTACGAGCAGTACTTC
d_call: .; clone_size: .; j_call: TRBJ1-1; v_call: TRBV12-3/TRBV12-4; cdr3_aa: CASSLLGQGVPEAFF; cdr3_nt: TGTGCCAGCAGTTTACTCGGGCAGGGAGTCCCTGAAGCTTTCTTT
d_call: .; clone_size: many; j_call: TRBJ1-5; v_call: TRBV20-1; cdr3_aa: CSAREGSSNQPQHF; cdr3_nt: TGCAGTGCTAGAGAGGGTAGTAGCAATCAGCCCCAGCATTTT
d_call: TRBD1; clone_size: .; j_call: TRBJ1-5; v_call: TRBV10-3; cdr3_aa: CASRRQGGGNQPQHF; cdr3_nt: TGTGCCAGCAGACGTCAGGGGGGGGGAAATCAGCCCCAGCATTTT
d_call: TRBD1; clone_size: few; j_call: TRBJ1-2; v_call: TRBV5-6; cdr3_aa: CASSFTRDSLFNYGYTF; cdr3_nt: TGTGCCAGCAGCTTTACCCGGGACAGCCTCTTTAACTATGGCTACACCTTC
d_call: .; clone_size: few; j_call: TRBJ1-2; v_call: TRBV9; cdr3_aa: CASSVGSGRDFYGYTF; cdr3_nt: TGTGCCAGCAGCGTAGGCTCGGGCAGGGACTTCTATGGCTACACCTTC
d_call: TRBD1; clone_size: .; j_call: TRBJ2-6; v_call: TRBV20-1; cdr3_aa: CSASGQFSGANVLTF; cdr3_nt: TGCAGTGCATCGGGACAGTTCTCTGGGGCCAACGTCCTGACTTTC
d_call: .; clone_size: .; j_call: TRBJ2-2; v_call: TRBV20-1; cdr3_aa: CSARVASTGELFF; cdr3_nt: TGCAGTGCTAGAGTGGCCAGCACCGGGGAGCTGTTTTTT
d_call: .; clone_size: .; j_call: TRBJ1-3; v_call: TRBV7-9; cdr3_aa: CASSWPGGSSGNTIYF; cdr3_nt: TGTGCCAGCAGCTGGCCGGGGGGTTCATCTGGAAACACCATATATTTT
d_call: TRBD1; clone_size: once; j_call: TRBJ2-5; v_call: TRBV7-6; cdr3_aa: CASSPGQERETQYF; cdr3_nt: TGTGCCAGCAGCCCGGGACAGGAAAGGGAGACCCAGTACTTC
d_call: .; clone_size: .; j_call: TRBJ1-1; v_call: TRBV5-1; cdr3_aa: CASSPFGTRQNMNTEAFF; cdr3_nt: TGCGCCAGCAGCCCCTTTGGGACTCGTCAAAATATGAACACTGAAGCTTTCTTT
d_call: TRBD1; clone_size: .; j_call: TRBJ1-6; v_call: TRBV29-1; cdr3_aa: CSQGAGGPNSPLHF; cdr3_nt: TGCAGCCAAGGGGCAGGGGGCCCTAATTCACCCCTCCACTTT
d_call: .; clone_size: many; j_call: TRBJ1-1; v_call: TRBV7-9; cdr3_aa: CASTRDRTEAFF; cdr3_nt: TGTGCCAGCACCCGCGACCGGACTGAAGCTTTCTTT
d_call: .; clone_size: many; j_call: TRBJ1-6; v_call: TRBV7-6; cdr3_aa: CASSKEVSSYNSPLHF; cdr3_nt: TGTGCCAGCAGTAAGGAAGTTAGCTCCTATAATTCACCCCTCCACTTT
d_call: .; clone_size: .; j_call: TRBJ2-2; v_call: TRBV15; cdr3_aa: CATSRGLAGELFF; cdr3_nt: TGTGCCACCAGCAGAGGACTAGCCGGGGAGCTGTTTTTT
d_call: .; clone_size: .; j_call: TRBJ2-7; v_call: TRBV20-1; cdr3_aa: CSAGGAYSYEQYF; cdr3_nt: TGCAGTGCTGGGGGGGCCTACTCCTACGAGCAGTACTTC
d_call: TRBD1; clone_size: .; j_call: TRBJ2-5; v_call: TRBV9; cdr3_aa: CASSATANRGRETQYF; cdr3_nt: TGTGCCAGCAGCGCGACGGCAAACAGGGGGCGGGAGACCCAGTACTTC
d_call: TRBD1; clone_size: .; j_call: TRBJ1-1; v_call: TRBV25-1; cdr3_aa: CASSGGTLLGTGVNTEAFF; cdr3_nt: TGTGCCAGCAGTGGGGGTACCCTGCTTGGGACAGGAGTTAACACTGAAGCTTTCTTT
d_call: .; clone_size: .; j_call: TRBJ2-2; v_call: TRBV5-5; cdr3_aa: CASSPDGVDTGELFF; cdr3_nt: TGTGCCAGCAGCCCGGACGGAGTTGACACCGGGGAGCTGTTTTTT
d_call: TRBD1; clone_size: many; j_call: TRBJ1-5; v_call: TRBV24-1; cdr3_aa: CATSDANRQGSNQPQHF; cdr3_nt: TGTGCCACCAGTGATGCGAACAGACAGGGGAGCAATCAGCCCCAGCATTTT
d_call: TRBD2; clone_size: many; j_call: TRBJ2-7; v_call: TRBV29-1; cdr3_aa: CSVEATSGLSYEQYF; cdr3_nt: TGCAGCGTTGAGGCTACTAGCGGACTCTCCTACGAGCAGTACTTC